Below are 24 T cell receptor beta chains sequenced from a single sample in a study of CD8+ T cells in alopecia areata (dated by TCRdb to 2016 to 2019). The sample's treatment or condition label is to be understood as: oral pan-JAK inhibitor, 5-10 mg twice daily. Libraries were prepared through the immunoSEQ multiplex PCR assay. RNA was extracted from all samples and reverse transcribed into cDNA as template for TCR sequencing. TCRdb took this table from immuneACCESS and kept in-frame rearrangements with V and J called. Such tables lack part of the clones; where checked against another copy, unresolved V genes explain under half of the gap, and the rest is unexplained. This sample is represented by hundreds of thousands of clones; under 70% of them were singletons. The ten largest account for 0.95% to 1.5% of the sample. The input for sequencing was CD4+ T cells sorted from blood, taken at roughly week 45, from a patient treated with tofacitinib. The receptors shown here come from a human donor with alopecia areata.

This clone was detected only a few times. The chain recombines TRBV25-1 with TRBJ2-7; the D is unclear. The V gene lost 7 bases and the J gene lost 6 bases, with 13 bases spanning the gap. The CDR3 runs 12 residues. Germline V gene data show CDR1 as MGHDK and CDR2 as SYGVNS. CDR3 nucleotide sequence: TGTGCCAGCAAGAAGGGCCCAGGCGAGCAGTACTTC. Translation gives CASKKGPGEQYF.

This clone was seen a few times. The V gene is TRBV29-1, the J gene TRBJ1-2, with D perhaps TRBD1 (6 bases). V was shortened by 4 bases and J by 4 bases, with 10 bases between the two germline ends. Germline CDR1 reads SQVTM; CDR2 reads ANQGSEA. CDR3 size: 12 residues. The chain's CDR3 is CSVVGAGYGYTF. The CDR3 DNA sequence: TGCAGCGTTGTGGGGGCGGGCTATGGCTACACCTTC.

The chain employs TRBV29-1 and TRBJ1-1; 7 positions match TRBD1. V shed 6 bases and J 2 bases; nucleotides not matched to a gene: 9. This CDR3 region has 14 residues. The V gene's germline CDR1 is SQVTM and CDR2 ANQGSEA. The CDR3 coding sequence is TGCAGCGTAAGAGGACAGGCGACTAACACTGAAGCTTTCTTT. Translation: CSVRGQATNTEAFF.

This rearrangement joins TRBV2 to TRBJ1-5; TRBD1 matches at 7 bases. Unmatched junction bases numbered 2, after V lost 2 bases and J lost 7 bases. Germline CDR1 is SNHLY and CDR2 is FYNNEI. This CDR3 has 13 residues. The CDR3, as DNA: TGTGCCAGCAGTGAAAACAGGGGACAGCCCCAGCATTTT. Its translation: CASSENRGQPQHF. Supplemented by reference TRBV2 and TRBJ1-5, the full variable domain reads EPEVTQTPSHQVTQMGQEVILRCVPISNHLYFYWYRQILGQKVEFLVSFYNNEISEKSEIFDDQFSVERPDGSNFTLKIRSTKLEDSAMYFCASSENRGQPQHFGDGTRLSIL.

The V call is TRBV29-1, the J call TRBJ2-5, with a weak D call TRBD2 (6 bases). The germline gives CDR1 SQVTM, CDR2 ANQGSEA. Trimming pared 7 bases from V and 0 bases from J, leaving 12 bases between. The CDR3 is 13 residues long. The CDR3 is CSAHLADQETQYF. CDR3 sequence (DNA): TGCAGCGCCCACTTAGCGGACCAAGAGACCCAGTACTTC.

The chain links TRBV7-2 to TRBJ2-3; D may correspond to TRBD1 or TRBD2 (5 bases each). CDR1 and CDR2 from the germline V gene are SGHTA and FQGNSA. V was trimmed by 5 bases and J by 5 bases, leaving 17 bases between them. The CDR3 spans 15 residues. The CDR3 here is CASSLGTEIGDTQYF. The CDR3 bases are TGTGCCAGCAGCCTCGGGACCGAAATTGGAGATACGCAGTATTTT.

Here the CDR3 DNA reads TGCGCCAGCAGCCAAGAACTCGGTAGCACAGATACGCAGTATTTT. Amino acids: CASSQELGSTDTQYF. J is TRBJ2-3 and V is TRBV4-3; no clear D gene. Germline CDR1 is LGHNA and CDR2 is YSLEER. Trimming left V 0 bases short and J 0 bases short, with 7 bases between. The CDR3 spans 15 residues.

The V and J genes are TRBV2 and TRBJ1-5; 7 nucleotides align to TRBD1. CDR1 SNHLY and CDR2 FYNNEI come from the germline V gene. V dropped 6 bases and J dropped 5; count of bases not matched to a gene: 4. CDR3 length: 13 amino acids. The DNA of the CDR3 is TGTGCCAGCAGAAACACAGGGGATCAGCCCCAGCATTTT. It codes for CASRNTGDQPQHF.

The chain employs TRBV30 and TRBJ1-2; no firm D call. V lost 4 bases and J 2 bases, leaving 8 bases between the germline ends. From germline, CDR1 is GTSNPN and CDR2 SVGIG (reference sequence). CDR3 length equals 12 residues. The CDR3 sequence: CAWTSDNYGYTF. The CDR3 DNA reads TGTGCCTGGACTTCCGACAACTATGGCTACACCTTC.

The rearrangement joins TRBV9 to TRBJ1-1, with D hard to call. V lost 4 bases and J 5 bases, leaving 12 bases between the germline ends. CDR1 is SGDLS and CDR2 is YYNGEE in the germline V gene. This CDR3 comprises 13 residues. The CDR3 bases are TGTGCCAGCAGCACCCCCCACGGGACTGAAGCTTTCTTT. Translated, it gives CASSTPHGTEAFF.

The table lists this clone with a few counts. This sequence joins TRBV6-6 and TRBJ1-1, with 11 bases fitting TRBD1. The CDR3 has 15 amino acids. V lost 7 bases to trimming and J lost 0 bases; unmatched junction nucleotides: 4. CDR1 and CDR2 (germline): MNHNY, SVGAGI (reference sequence). The CDR3 DNA reads as TGTGCCAGCAACGGACAGGGGGCTATGAACACTGAAGCTTTCTTT. Translating it yields CASNGQGAMNTEAFF.

This clone has just a few counts. The genes are TRBV7-2 and TRBJ2-2; D is unclear. The CDR3 has 12 residues. CDR1 and CDR2 (germline): SGHTA, FQGNSA. V lost 0 bases to trimming and J lost 7 bases, with 3 bases between them. Written as DNA, the CDR3 is TGTGCCAGCAGCTTAGCGCTCGGGGAGCTGTTTTTT. Protein product: CASSLALGELFF.

This clone was found many times. The V and J genes are TRBV19 and TRBJ2-7, with D possibly being TRBD2 (6 bases). V lost 4 bases to trimming and J lost 5 bases, with 9 bases between them. CDR3 length: 12 residues. In germline, CDR1 is LNHDA, CDR2 SQIVND (reference sequence). CDR3 coding DNA: TGTGCCAGTAGTAGCGGGGCCAACGAGCAGTACTTC. Amino acids: CASSSGANEQYF.

In its sample, this clone was seen a few times. V is TRBV7-9 and J is TRBJ2-3, with 9 nucleotides matching TRBD1. Germline-derived CDR1 and CDR2 are SEHNR and FQNEAQ (reference sequence). The ends lost 5 bases at V and 5 bases at J; junction bases unmatched: 8. There are 15 residues in the CDR3. This CDR3 is CASSAYRGQGDTQYF. DNA for the CDR3: TGTGCCAGCAGCGCCTACAGGGGGCAGGGAGATACGCAGTATTTT.

The CDR3 is CAISDRSSGANVLTF. The DNA of the CDR3 is TGTGCCATCAGTGATAGGTCCTCTGGGGCCAACGTCCTGACTTTC. V and J are TRBV10-3 and TRBJ2-6; D is undetermined. CDR1 is ENHRY, CDR2 SYGVKD, per germline. The CDR3 contains 15 residues. With 3 bases removed from V and 0 bases from J, the gap between germline ends came to 6 bases.

CDR3 protein: CAWSGARLDYNSPLHF. In nucleotides, the CDR3 is TGTGCCTGGAGTGGGGCCAGGTTGGATTATAATTCACCCCTCCACTTT. The J gene is TRBJ1-6, the V gene TRBV30; D unresolved. V was clipped by 1 base and J by 4 bases, with 14 bases between them. The CDR3 contains 16 residues. The V gene's germline CDR1 is GTSNPN and CDR2 SVGIG (reference sequence).

This clone appeared many times. This sequence joins TRBV7-9 and TRBJ1-2; D is perhaps TRBD1 (5 bases). The CDR3 has 13 residues. V was clipped by 2 bases and J by 5 bases, with 9 bases between them. Germline CDR1 is SEHNR and CDR2 is FQNEAQ (reference sequence). Here the CDR3 reads CASSLLSGYGYTF. As DNA, the CDR3 is TGTGCCAGCAGCTTATTGTCAGGGTATGGCTACACCTTC.

This chain joins TRBV30 and TRBJ1-2; TRBD1 aligns across 9 bases. Losses at the gene ends were 7 bases for V and 7 bases for J; bases not matched to a gene: 10. Germline V gene sequence: CDR1 GTSNPN, CDR2 SVGIG (reference sequence). The CDR3 sequence is 13 residues long. The CDR3 DNA reads TGTGCCTTGCAAACAGGGGGCATCGGTGGCTACACCTTC. This sequence encodes CALQTGGIGGYTF.

V gene TRBV5-1 combines with J gene TRBJ2-7, with D possibly being TRBD1 (6 bases). This CDR3 has 15 residues. The V gene lost 5 bases and the J gene lost 0 bases, with 15 bases spanning the gap. The germline CDR1 and CDR2 sequences are SGHRS and YFSETQ. The CDR3 region has the DNA TGCGCCAGCAGACCAGACAGGCCCAACTCCTACGAGCAGTACTTC. This codes for CASRPDRPNSYEQYF.

On this clone itself: One junction end does not reproduce the germline sequence, and a read error may be involved. The chain links TRBV7-9 to TRBJ1-1; no clear D. The CDR3 runs to 13 residues. Germline CDR1 SEHNR, CDR2 FQNEAQ (reference sequence). The CDR3 sequence: CASSLRRDTEAFF. DNA for the CDR3: TGTGCCAGCAGCTTAAGGCGCGACACCGAAGCTTTCTTT.

This clone came up a few times. The chain joins TRBV5-1 to TRBJ2-7, with D perhaps TRBD2 (6 bases). Per the germline V gene, CDR1 is SGHRS and CDR2 is YFSETQ. The CDR3 has 14 residues. Trimming took 1 base from V and 4 from J, leaving 12 bases between them. CDR3 loop: CASSLMYGTYEQYF. The CDR3, as DNA: TGCGCCAGCAGCTTGATGTACGGGACTTACGAGCAGTACTTC.

In its sample, this clone was seen a few times. The CDR3 sequence: CASSQGNSPLHF. Here the CDR3 DNA reads TGTGCCAGCAGCCAGGGAAATTCACCCCTCCACTTT. This chain uses TRBV11-2 with TRBJ1-6; a possible D gene is TRBD1 (5 bases). The CDR3 extends over 12 amino acids. V shed 5 bases and J shed 7 bases, with 6 bases lying between them. The germline V gene has CDR1 SGHAT and CDR2 FQNNGV.

This clone was detected once. The chain joins TRBV15 to TRBJ1-5; D is possibly TRBD1 (6 bases). Per germline, CDR1 LNHNV and CDR2 YYDKDF (reference sequence). Trimming stripped 1 base from V and 2 bases from J, with 9 bases between. The CDR3 is 15 residues long. DNA of the CDR3: TGTGCCACCAGCAGAGGAGGGGGTGGCAATCAGCCCCAGCATTTT. As protein: CATSRGGGGNQPQHF.

J is TRBJ2-1 and V is TRBV6-1; no firm D call. The V gene lost 0 bases and the J gene lost 4 bases, with 16 bases spanning the gap. This CDR3 comprises 17 residues. Germline CDR1 is MNHNS and CDR2 is SASEGT. The CDR3 reads CASSEALGRRRYNEQFF. The CDR3 DNA sequence: TGTGCCAGCAGTGAAGCGCTCGGCCGGCGAAGGTACAATGAGCAGTTCTTC.